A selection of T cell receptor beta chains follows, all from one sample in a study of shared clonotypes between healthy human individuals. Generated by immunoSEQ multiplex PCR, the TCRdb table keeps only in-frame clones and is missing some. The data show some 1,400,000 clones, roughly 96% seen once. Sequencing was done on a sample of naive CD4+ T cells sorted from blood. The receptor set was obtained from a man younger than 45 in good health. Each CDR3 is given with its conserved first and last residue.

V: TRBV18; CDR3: CASSQDATNEKLFF
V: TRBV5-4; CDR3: CASTLTGSREQYF
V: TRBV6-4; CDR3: CASSDSVREAAYEQYF
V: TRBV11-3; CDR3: CASSPEGNSYEQYF
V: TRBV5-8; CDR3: CASSFDLSGRALQYF
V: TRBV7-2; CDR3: CASSLAVGVYGYTF
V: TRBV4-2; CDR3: CASSQGPGLAGGIPDTQYF
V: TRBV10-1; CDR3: CASSELRDGGTEAFF
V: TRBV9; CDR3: CASSVQTSGAYNEQFF
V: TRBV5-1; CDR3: CASSLVTGEQFF
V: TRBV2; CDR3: CAISRGSNTDTQYF
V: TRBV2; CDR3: CASSPRGLGYTF
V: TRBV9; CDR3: CASSVGMASGYNEQFF